The 30 T cell receptor beta chains below were found in one sample sequenced in a study of CD8 T cells in ankylosing spondylitis. A single record per CDR3 protein comes from TCRdb applying MiXCR to the 5' RACE reads. The profile shows 300,000 to 350,000 distinct CDR3 sequences, around 21% of them singletons. Sequencing was carried out using blood, either unsorted or a sorted T cell fraction (not recorded which). The source of these receptors is a female donor with ankylosing spondylitis or in good health (not recorded which).

This clonotype appeared a few times. This rearrangement joins TRBV6-2 or TRBV6-3 to TRBJ2-2; TRBD2 might be the D (5 bases). Trimming shortened V by 2 bases and J by 3 bases, and 22 bases separated the two germline ends. This CDR3 is 19 amino acids long. Germline-derived CDR1 and CDR2 are MNHEY and SVGEGT. The chain's CDR3 is CASSYDLWASPTYTGELFF. Written as DNA, the CDR3 is TGTGCCAGCAGTTACGATCTGTGGGCTAGCCCAACGTACACCGGGGAGCTGTTTTTT.

At least ten counts were recorded for this clonotype. The chain joins TRBV29-1 to TRBJ2-5, with D hard to call. Germline V CDR1 and CDR2: SQVTM, ANQGSEA. V lost 7 bases and J lost 1, with 13 bases in between. The CDR3 totals 13 residues. DNA of the CDR3: TGCAGCGCCCACCCAGGCCTCCAAGAGACCCAGTACTTC. Translation: CSAHPGLQETQYF. The variable domain in full, with the rest retrieved from reference TRBV29-1 and TRBJ2-5, is SAVISQKPSRDICQRGTSLTIQCQVDSQVTMMFWYRQQPGQSLTLIATANQGSEATYESGFVIDKFPISRPNLTFSTLTVSNMSPEDSSIYLCSAHPGLQETQYFGPGTRLLVL.

This chain links TRBV20-1 with TRBJ2-1, with 8 bases matching TRBD2. Germline assignment: CDR1 DFQATT and CDR2 SNEGSKA (reference sequence). The CDR3 is 15 residues long. With V trimmed by 6 bases and J by 5 bases, 12 bases remained unmatched. The DNA for the CDR3 is TGCAGTGCCATCCCGGGACTAGAAAGGGACAATGAGCAGTTCTTC. This translates into CSAIPGLERDNEQFF.

A few counts support this clonotype. The chain uses TRBV4-3 and TRBJ2-1; 9 bases match TRBD2. The CDR3 has 16 amino acids. Trimming removed 3 bases from V and 2 bases from J; junction bases left unmatched: 5. The V gene's germline CDR1 is LGHNA and CDR2 YSLEER. This CDR3 is CASSQKTSGTYNEQFF. DNA of the CDR3: TGCGCCAGCAGCCAGAAGACTAGCGGAACCTACAATGAGCAGTTCTTC.

This clonotype was seen a handful of times. This chain connects TRBV20-1 to TRBJ1-2; possible D gene TRBD1, 6 bases. The germline gives CDR1 DFQATT, CDR2 SNEGSKA (reference sequence). CDR3 size: 11 residues. V was pared by 5 bases and J by 7 bases, with 11 bases between. This CDR3 reads CSAPRGAGYTF. In nucleotides, the CDR3 is TGCAGTGCTCCTCGGGGGGCTGGCTACACCTTC.

This clonotype was detected many times. This chain uses TRBV20-1 with TRBJ2-5, with 9 positions matching TRBD1. The CDR3 covers 15 residues. Germline CDR1 and CDR2: DFQATT and SNEGSKA (reference sequence). After removal of 6 bases from V and 4 bases from J, the junction contained 12 bases not matched to a gene. The CDR3 here is CSALNPDRGAETQYF. The CDR3 region has the DNA TGCAGTGCCCTCAACCCGGACAGGGGAGCAGAGACCCAGTACTTC.

The rearrangement joins TRBV20-1 to TRBJ2-3; 9 bases line up with TRBD2. V was clipped by 6 bases and J by 2 bases; unmatched bases: 6. Germline CDR1 is DFQATT and CDR2 is SNEGSKA (reference sequence). The CDR3 spans 14 residues. The CDR3 loop is CSAPRLAVTDTQYF. The CDR3 nucleotides are TGCAGTGCGCCCAGACTAGCGGTCACAGATACGCAGTATTTT.

The chain combines TRBV12-3 or TRBV12-4 with TRBJ2-7; D possibly uses TRBD1 or TRBD2 (5 bases each). With 5 bases removed from V and 0 bases from J, the gap between germline ends came to 14 bases. The CDR3 extends over 15 amino acids. The CDR3 region is CASSVGTVNSYEQYF. DNA of the CDR3: TGTGCCAGCAGTGTTGGGACGGTTAACTCCTACGAGCAGTACTTC.

This clonotype was seen a few times. The chain employs TRBV4-2 and TRBJ2-5, with D tentatively TRBD2 (6 bases). Trimming left V 1 base short and J 1 base short, with 13 bases between. Germline loops: CDR1 LGHNA, CDR2 YNFKEQ. The length of the CDR3 is 16 residues. The CDR3 spells CASSQGDGRPQETQYF. In DNA, the CDR3 is TGTGCCAGCAGCCAAGGGGACGGGAGACCCCAAGAGACCCAGTACTTC.

This clonotype turned up a few times. This sequence joins TRBV20-1 and TRBJ2-1; 7 bases match TRBD2. Per the germline V gene, CDR1 is DFQATT and CDR2 is SNEGSKA (reference sequence). CDR3 length: 14 amino acids. V was clipped by 2 bases and J by 6 bases; unmatched bases: 7. The CDR3 spells CSARRAGERNEQFF. CDR3 bases: TGCAGTGCTAGAAGGGCGGGAGAACGCAATGAGCAGTTCTTC.

The rearrangement uses TRBV10-3 and TRBJ2-5; 7 nucleotides align to TRBD1. Germline-derived CDR1 and CDR2 are ENHRY and SYGVKD. Trimming cost V 10 bases and J 1 base; bases outside gene matches: 9. This CDR3 spans 14 amino acids. DNA for the CDR3: TGTGCCACAGGGGGACGGGCTAGCCAAGAGACCCAGTACTTC. This codes for CATGGRASQETQYF.

Only a few counts were recorded for this clonotype. V gene TRBV4-3 combines with J gene TRBJ2-2, with 13 bases aligning to TRBD2. V trimming: 5 bases; J trimming: 6 bases; junction bases outside the gene matches: 9. The CDR3 is 17 amino acids. Germline CDR1 and CDR2: LGHNA and YSLEER. The CDR3 reads CASSTRLAGGHAGELFF. DNA for the CDR3: TGCGCCAGCAGCACCCGACTAGCGGGAGGTCATGCCGGGGAGCTGTTTTTT.

The chain links TRBV11-2 to TRBJ1-2; 9 positions match TRBD1. Trimming took 5 bases from V and 4 from J; bases not matched to a gene: 14. Per the germline V gene, CDR1 is SGHAT and CDR2 is FQNNGV. CDR3 size: 17 residues. The CDR3 DNA is TGTGCCAGCAGCAACCGAGACAGGGGGATAGTGGGCTATGGCTACACCTTC. Its protein product is CASSNRDRGIVGYGYTF.

The CDR3 DNA follows: TGCAGTGCTCTGGGAACAACTCGAAACTACAATGAGCAGTTCTTC. Its protein product is CSALGTTRNYNEQFF. The chain has TRBV20-1 and TRBJ2-1, with unresolved D. V lost 5 bases, J lost 3 bases, and 17 bases lay in between. The CDR3 loop spans 15 amino acids. From germline, CDR1 is DFQATT and CDR2 SNEGSKA (reference sequence).

There are a few counts of this clonotype. The chain is built from TRBV12-3 or TRBV12-4 and TRBJ2-7; tentative D call: TRBD2 (6 bases). The CDR3 contains 17 residues. V lost 2 bases and J lost 4, with 21 bases in between. The CDR3 region is CASSLSRGIGSPYEQYF. The CDR3 DNA sequence: TGTGCCAGCAGTTTAAGTCGGGGAATCGGGAGCCCATACGAGCAGTACTTC.

This clonotype occurred many times. The chain recombines TRBV12-3 or TRBV12-4 with TRBJ2-1, with 9 positions matching TRBD2. V was clipped by 7 bases and J by 7 bases; unmatched bases: 5. CDR3 length: 13 amino acids. The CDR3 DNA is TGTGCCAGCACCCTTAGCGGGAGAAATGAGCAGTTCTTC. As protein: CASTLSGRNEQFF.

The chain recombines TRBV28 with TRBJ2-3; 8 nucleotides align to TRBD1. V lost 2 bases, J lost 1 base, and 5 bases stayed unmatched. The germline gives CDR1 MDHEN, CDR2 SYDVKM. The CDR3 is 16 amino acids. The CDR3 DNA reads TGTGCCAGCAGTTTAGCCAGGGGGCTACGCACAGATACGCAGTATTTT. Translation gives CASSLARGLRTDTQYF. Full variable domain (outside the CDR3, taken from reference TRBV28 and TRBJ2-3): DVKVTQSSRYLVKRTGEKVFLECVQDMDHENMFWYRQDPGLGLRLIYFSYDVKMKEKGDIPEGYSVSREKKERFSLILESASTNQTSMYLCASSLARGLRTDTQYFGPGTRLTVL.

V and J are TRBV11-2 and TRBJ2-3; 9 bases line up with TRBD2. This CDR3 spans 16 amino acids. Trimming at V came to 8 bases and at J to 1 base, leaving 10 bases not matched to a gene. Germline CDR1 is SGHAT and CDR2 is FQNNGV. DNA for the CDR3: TGTGCCAGCGCTCCCTTCTTAGCGGGAGGCACAGATACGCAGTATTTT. Protein: CASAPFLAGGTDTQYF.

This clonotype was seen more than once but under ten times. The rearrangement links TRBV6-5 to TRBJ1-3; D perhaps matches TRBD1 (5 bases). Trimming stripped 4 bases from V and 0 bases from J, with 10 bases between. This CDR3 is built from 15 residues. Germline CDR1 is MNHEY and CDR2 is SVGAGI. The CDR3: CASSSPQVSGNTIYF. CDR3 coding DNA: TGTGCCAGCAGTTCCCCACAGGTCTCTGGAAACACCATATATTTT.

The sample holds many counts of this clonotype. The chain couples TRBV4-3 to TRBJ1-2; 8 nucleotides agree with TRBD1. The CDR3 spans 15 residues. The germline V gene has CDR1 LGHNA and CDR2 YSLEER. V gave up 2 bases and J gave up 8 bases; unmatched junction bases: 10. Here the CDR3 DNA reads TGCGCCAGCAGCCAACCCGGACAGGGCGAGTTGGGCTACACCTTC. This codes for CASSQPGQGELGYTF.

The chain uses TRBV11-2 and TRBJ2-7; 11 nucleotides match TRBD2. The CDR3 runs 18 residues. The germline V gene has CDR1 SGHAT and CDR2 FQNNGV. The trim removed 4 bases at V and 5 bases at J, leaving 16 bases unmatched. Written as DNA, the CDR3 is TGTGCCAGCAGCTCCGTGGGGGCTGGGACTAGCGGCTCACACGAGCAGTACTTC. It codes for CASSSVGAGTSGSHEQYF.

This clonotype was seen more than once but under ten times. This chain joins TRBV7-9 and TRBJ2-4; a weak D match, TRBD2 (5 bases). The CDR3 covers 15 residues. Trimming shortened V by 5 bases and J by 6 bases, and 17 bases separated the two germline ends. CDR1 SEHNR and CDR2 FQNEAQ come from the germline V gene (reference sequence). CDR3 residues: CASSPSGGTRNIQYF. In DNA form, the CDR3 reads TGTGCCAGCAGCCCGAGCGGAGGAACCCGAAACATTCAGTACTTC.

The sample holds a few counts of this clonotype. The chain has TRBV7-2 and TRBJ1-4, with TRBD1 as a possible D gene (6 bases). V gave up 4 bases and J gave up 3 bases, with 12 bases separating them. This CDR3 is built from 15 residues. From germline, CDR1 is SGHTA and CDR2 FQGNSA. DNA of the CDR3: TGTGCCAGCAGCTCACGGACAGTAGCTAATGAAAAACTGTTTTTT. This codes for CASSSRTVANEKLFF.

This clonotype was detected ten times or more. The chain joins TRBV12-3 or TRBV12-4 to TRBJ2-1; D perhaps matches TRBD2 (6 bases). The CDR3 spans 14 residues. V lost 6 bases, J lost 4 bases, and 13 bases lay in between. For the CDR3, the DNA is TGTGCCAGCAGCCGGGGACTGGGGTACAATGAGCAGTTCTTC. It codes for CASSRGLGYNEQFF.

The sample holds a few counts of this clonotype. The V and J genes are TRBV10-3 and TRBJ2-3; 10 bases align to TRBD2. V trimming: 7 bases; J trimming: 5 bases; junction bases outside the gene matches: 6. The CDR3 extends over 14 amino acids. Germline CDR1 and CDR2: ENHRY and SYGVKD. The DNA for the CDR3 is TGTGCCATCACGAGCGGGAGGGATGGAGATACGCAGTATTTT. This translates into CAITSGRDGDTQYF.

This clonotype was found a few times. The CDR3 DNA is TGTGCCAGCAGTTTTTGGGAGCGCTCTGGAAAGGGGGAGCTGTTTTTT. Its translation: CASSFWERSGKGELFF. The V gene is TRBV12-3 or TRBV12-4, the J gene TRBJ2-2, with TRBD2 as a possible D gene (5 bases). The CDR3 has 16 residues. The germline V and J ends were trimmed by 3 bases and 8 bases, with 19 bases remaining between them.

At least ten counts were recorded for this clonotype. The CDR3 bases are TGCGCCAGCAGCTTGTCCGGCGTGGTCACCGGGGAGCTGTTTTTT. Translated: CASSLSGVVTGELFF. The V and J genes are TRBV5-1 and TRBJ2-2; D not certain. Germline V CDR1 and CDR2: SGHRS, YFSETQ. V was trimmed by 1 base and J by 4 bases, leaving 11 bases between them. CDR3 length equals 15 residues.

CDR3 in DNA: TGTGCCAGCAGCTTAGCGGAAGGGCATGGCTACACCTTC. Amino acids: CASSLAEGHGYTF. The chain uses TRBV7-6 and TRBJ1-2, with D uncertain. V was pared by 0 bases and J by 6 bases, with 8 bases between. The CDR3 has 13 residues. Germline V gene lookup returns CDR1 SGHVS and CDR2 FNYEAQ.

This clonotype showed up just a few times. The V and J genes are TRBV7-2 and TRBJ2-1; tentative D call: TRBD2 (5 bases). Germline CDR1 and CDR2: SGHTA and FQGNSA. This CDR3 region has 15 residues. V gave up 0 bases and J gave up 1 base, with 7 bases separating them. The CDR3 coding sequence is TGTGCCAGCAGCTTAGCGGGAGCATCCTACAATGAGCAGTTCTTC. It yields the protein CASSLAGASYNEQFF.

This clonotype has only a few counts. The rearrangement links TRBV7-8 to TRBJ2-7; no clear D. Germline loops: CDR1 SGHVS, CDR2 FQNEAQ. V lost 6 bases and J 4 bases, leaving 16 bases between the germline ends. This CDR3 is built from 14 residues. As DNA, the CDR3 is TGTGCCAGCAGAGCATTGAGCCCGCCTTACGAGCAGTACTTC. As protein: CASRALSPPYEQYF.